The next 14 T cell receptor beta chains were all read from a single sample in a study of technical replicates of blood from a handful of donors (dated by TCRdb to about 2017). The library was generated by the immunoSEQ multiplex PCR assay. What TCRdb holds here is the immuneACCESS table cut down to in-frame rearrangements. Part of the clones is not present; checked against another copy, under half of the missing clones reflect an unresolved V gene, and the others are unexplained. The table for this sample lists just under 85,000 clones; about 92% of them were counted only once. The ten largest clones capture more than 0.2% of the sample. Sequencing was performed on T cells isolated from PBMCs. The receptor source for this set is a human donor in good health.

This chain joins TRBV5-1 and TRBJ2-7; TRBD1 might be the D (6 bases). The CDR3 covers 14 residues. Trimming stripped 3 bases from V and 7 bases from J, with 17 bases between. Looked up from germline, CDR1 is SGHRS and CDR2 is YFSETQ. The CDR3 loop reads CASSSGPGHGEQYF. As DNA, the CDR3 is TGCGCCAGCAGCTCAGGCCCGGGACACGGGGAGCAGTACTTC.

A note on this clone: The same CDR3 arises from other DNA sequences in this sample as well. This rearrangement joins TRBV9 to TRBJ2-4, with TRBD1 identical over 8 bases. In germline, CDR1 is SGDLS, CDR2 YYNGEE. The CDR3 is 14 amino acids. After removal of 0 bases from V and 7 bases from J, the junction contained 3 bases not matched to a gene. The CDR3 spells CASSVGAGGNIQYF. The CDR3 nucleotides are TGTGCCAGCAGCGTAGGTGCAGGGGGCAACATTCAGTACTTC. The complete variable domain, with remaining parts taken from reference TRBV9 and TRBJ2-4, reads DSGVTQTPKHLITATGQRVTLRCSPRSGDLSVYWYQQSLDQGLQFLIQYYNGEERAKGNILERFSAQQFPDLHSELNLSSLELGDSALYFCASSVGAGGNIQYFGAGTRLSVL.

The chain couples TRBV28 to TRBJ1-1; 7 bases are a match to TRBD1. After removal of 4 bases from V and 1 base from J, the junction contained 3 bases not matched to a gene. Germline CDR1 is MDHEN and CDR2 is SYDVKM. The CDR3 length is 14 residues. In DNA form, the CDR3 reads TGTGCCAGCAGTTCGGGACAGTCGAACACTGAAGCTTTCTTT. Translating it yields CASSSGQSNTEAFF. Based on the CDR3 plus reference TRBV28 and TRBJ1-1, the full variable domain is DVKVTQSSRYLVKRTGEKVFLECVQDMDHENMFWYRQDPGLGLRLIYFSYDVKMKEKGDIPEGYSVSREKKERFSLILESASTNQTSMYLCASSSGQSNTEAFFGQGTRLTVV.

The chain is built from TRBV19 and TRBJ2-3; D is perhaps TRBD1 (5 bases). This CDR3 is 15 amino acids long. Trimming removed 5 bases from V and 0 bases from J, with 12 bases in between. Germline CDR1 reads LNHDA; CDR2 reads SQIVND (reference sequence). The CDR3 is CASSARQTSTDTQYF. Here the CDR3 DNA reads TGTGCCAGTAGTGCCCGACAGACTAGCACAGATACGCAGTATTTT.

The chain joins TRBV4-2 to TRBJ2-4, with D possibly TRBD2 on 5 matching bases. Per germline, CDR1 LGHNA and CDR2 YNFKEQ. V was shortened by 4 bases and J by 2 bases, with 9 bases between the two germline ends. This CDR3 region has 14 residues. The DNA for the CDR3 is TGTGCCAGCAGCCCGGGGAGTACCAAAAACATTCAGTACTTC. This sequence encodes CASSPGSTKNIQYF.

This chain joins TRBV5-1 and TRBJ2-2; TRBD1 matches at 9 bases. Per germline, CDR1 SGHRS and CDR2 YFSETQ. Germline trimming cut 6 bases from V and 7 bases from J; bases unmatched to any gene: 7. The CDR3 spans 14 residues. The CDR3 is CASKTTGGHGELFF. Written as DNA, the CDR3 is TGCGCCAGCAAAACAACAGGGGGCCACGGGGAGCTGTTTTTT.

The chain employs TRBV29-1 and TRBJ2-1; TRBD2 might be the D (5 bases). Per germline, CDR1 SQVTM and CDR2 ANQGSEA. The CDR3 is 14 residues long. Trimming pared 3 bases from V and 6 bases from J, leaving 15 bases between. This CDR3 is CSVDRSGSPNEQFF. CDR3 DNA: TGCAGCGTTGATCGTTCGGGGTCCCCCAATGAGCAGTTCTTC.

The V call is TRBV5-1, the J call TRBJ2-5; the D gene is possibly TRBD1 (6 bases). This CDR3 spans 14 amino acids. Germline V gives CDR1 SGHRS, CDR2 YFSETQ. V lost 0 bases, J lost 1 base, and 7 bases lay in between. The CDR3 bases are TGCGCCAGCAGCTTGGGACAGGTCCAAGAGACCCAGTACTTC. It specifies CASSLGQVQETQYF.

The chain recombines TRBV10-3 with TRBJ2-3, with D perhaps matching TRBD1 (6 bases). With 3 bases removed from V and 0 bases from J, the gap between germline ends came to 7 bases. Germline CDR1 is ENHRY and CDR2 is SYGVKD. There are 14 residues in the CDR3. CDR3: CAISDQGSTDTQYF. Written as DNA, the CDR3 is TGTGCCATCAGTGACCAGGGGAGCACAGATACGCAGTATTTT.

The V gene is TRBV14, the J gene TRBJ2-1; D remains ambiguous. The V gene's germline CDR1 is SGHDN and CDR2 FVKESK. This CDR3 spans 12 amino acids. Deletions cut 3 bases from V and 9 bases from J, with 9 bases between. As DNA, the CDR3 is TGTGCCAGCAGCCACTTCGGTCGTGAGCAGTTCTTC. Its protein product is CASSHFGREQFF.

This CDR3 reads CASSERRDSLHEQFF. DNA of the CDR3: TGTGCCAGCAGTGAACGAAGGGACAGTCTCCATGAGCAGTTCTTC. The rearrangement uses TRBV6-1 and TRBJ2-1, with 7 bases lining up with TRBD1. V shed 2 bases and J 8 bases; nucleotides not matched to a gene: 9. The CDR3 runs to 15 residues. Looked up from germline, CDR1 is MNHNS and CDR2 is SASEGT.

This chain joins TRBV6-5 and TRBJ1-5; TRBD1 agrees at 8 bases. The CDR3 extends over 15 amino acids. Germline CDR1 and CDR2: MNHEY and SVGAGI. V trimming: 4 bases; J trimming: 2 bases; junction bases outside the gene matches: 4. This CDR3 reads CASSFTGGGNQPQHF. The CDR3 DNA follows: TGTGCCAGCAGTTTTACAGGGGGTGGCAATCAGCCCCAGCATTTT.

The rearrangement joins TRBV5-1 to TRBJ2-5, with D possibly TRBD2 on 5 matching bases. V dropped 5 bases and J dropped 4 bases, with 6 bases sitting between them. The CDR3 extends over 11 amino acids. Germline CDR1 is SGHRS and CDR2 is YFSETQ. The CDR3 here is CASRRGETQYF. The CDR3 DNA follows: TGCGCCAGCAGACGGGGAGAGACCCAGTACTTC.

The gene calls are TRBV14 and TRBJ1-2, with 8 nucleotides matching TRBD1. Germline loops: CDR1 SGHDN, CDR2 FVKESK. The trim removed 4 bases at V and 3 bases at J, leaving 1 base unmatched. The CDR3 is 13 amino acids. The CDR3 spells CASSPGQDYGYTF. CDR3 nucleotides: TGTGCCAGCAGCCCGGGACAGGACTATGGCTACACCTTC.